Presented here are 7 T cell receptor beta chains from one specimen sequenced in a study of a mutant IDH1 vaccine in newly diagnosed glioma. Time point given: baseline, week 1 (first vaccination visit). The treatment was: pre-vaccination baseline after standard-of-care therapy. Using immunoSEQ multiplex PCR, the repertoire was profiled, and TCRdb retains in-frame clones only, with some absent. Of 75,000 to 100,000 clones in the sample, about 90% are singletons; the top ten hold less than 0.65%. Sequenced material: PBMCs, taken from a glioma patient treated with radiotherapy, temozolomide or both. These receptors were taken from a woman aged 45-65 years with glioma.

The rearrangement joins TRBV19 to TRBJ1-4, with D possibly being TRBD1 (5 bases). Trimming pared 4 bases from V and 7 bases from J, leaving 13 bases between. Per germline, CDR1 LNHDA and CDR2 SQIVND (reference sequence). The CDR3 spans 14 residues. For the CDR3, the DNA is TGTGCCAGTAGTACCAAACAGGAGTCTGAAAAACTGTTTTTT. Amino acid sequence: CASSTKQESEKLFF.

J is TRBJ2-6 and V is TRBV5-1; D call uncertain. V lost 0 bases and J lost 4, with 8 bases in between. Germline V gives CDR1 SGHRS, CDR2 YFSETQ. This CDR3 contains 15 residues. The CDR3 DNA reads as TGCGCCAGCAGCTTGGGATCTGGCGGGGCCAACGTCCTGACTTTC. Encoded protein: CASSLGSGGANVLTF.

The chain joins TRBV5-1 to TRBJ1-2, with TRBD1 matching over 8 bases. The CDR3 spans 16 residues. V gave up 0 bases and J gave up 4 bases; unmatched junction bases: 8. From germline, CDR1 is SGHRS and CDR2 YFSETQ. CDR3 residues: CASSLGGTGQLYGYTF. In nucleotides, the CDR3 is TGCGCCAGCAGCTTGGGGGGGACAGGACAACTCTATGGCTACACCTTC.

The chain carries TRBV28 and TRBJ1-2; tentatively, D is TRBD1 (6 bases). This CDR3 has 14 amino acids. The V end lost 4 bases, the J end lost 8 bases, and 17 bases lay between the germline ends. Germline-derived CDR1 and CDR2 are MDHEN and SYDVKM. This chain's CDR3 is CASSSSYRARGYTF. The CDR3 DNA sequence: TGTGCCAGCAGTTCGTCCTACAGGGCGCGAGGCTACACCTTC.

The chain is built from TRBV6-5 and TRBJ1-6; D may be TRBD1 (6 bases). Trimming pared 6 bases from V and 4 bases from J, leaving 13 bases between. In germline, CDR1 is MNHEY, CDR2 SVGAGI. There are 15 residues in the CDR3. For the CDR3, the DNA is TGTGCCAGCAGGTCAGGGGCCTTATATAATTCACCCCTCCACTTT. This gives the protein CASRSGALYNSPLHF.

The rearrangement links TRBV18 to TRBJ1-1, with D hard to call. V gave up 4 bases and J gave up 2 bases, with 8 bases separating them. The CDR3 is made up of 13 amino acids. The germline gives CDR1 KGHSH, CDR2 LQKENI. For the CDR3, the DNA is TGTGCCAGCTCACAGGGCAGCAACACTGAAGCTTTCTTT. It encodes CASSQGSNTEAFF.

The chain has TRBV25-1 and TRBJ2-7; D is unclear. V gave up 4 bases and J gave up 2 bases, with 12 bases separating them. Germline-derived CDR1 and CDR2 are MGHDK and SYGVNS. This CDR3 spans 14 amino acids. CDR3 coding DNA: TGTGCCAGCAGTGCGTCTCATGGGCCCTACGAGCAGTACTTC. Translation: CASSASHGPYEQYF.